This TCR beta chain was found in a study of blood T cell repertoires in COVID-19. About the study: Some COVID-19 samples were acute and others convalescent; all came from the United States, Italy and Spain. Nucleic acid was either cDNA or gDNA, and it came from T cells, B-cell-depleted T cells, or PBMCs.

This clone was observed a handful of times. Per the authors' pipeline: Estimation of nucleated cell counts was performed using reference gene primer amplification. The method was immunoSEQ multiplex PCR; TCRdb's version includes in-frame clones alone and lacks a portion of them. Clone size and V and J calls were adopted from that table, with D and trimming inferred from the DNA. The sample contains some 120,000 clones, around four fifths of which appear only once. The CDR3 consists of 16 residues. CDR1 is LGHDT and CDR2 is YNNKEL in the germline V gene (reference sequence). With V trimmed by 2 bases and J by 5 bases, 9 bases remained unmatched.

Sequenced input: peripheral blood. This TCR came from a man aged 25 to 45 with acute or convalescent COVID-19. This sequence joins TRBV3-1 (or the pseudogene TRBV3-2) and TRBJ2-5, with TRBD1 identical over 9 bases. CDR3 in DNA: TGTGCCAGCAGCCAATCCTTGGGACAGGGAGAGGAGACCCAGTACTTC. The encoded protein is CASSQSLGQGEETQYF.